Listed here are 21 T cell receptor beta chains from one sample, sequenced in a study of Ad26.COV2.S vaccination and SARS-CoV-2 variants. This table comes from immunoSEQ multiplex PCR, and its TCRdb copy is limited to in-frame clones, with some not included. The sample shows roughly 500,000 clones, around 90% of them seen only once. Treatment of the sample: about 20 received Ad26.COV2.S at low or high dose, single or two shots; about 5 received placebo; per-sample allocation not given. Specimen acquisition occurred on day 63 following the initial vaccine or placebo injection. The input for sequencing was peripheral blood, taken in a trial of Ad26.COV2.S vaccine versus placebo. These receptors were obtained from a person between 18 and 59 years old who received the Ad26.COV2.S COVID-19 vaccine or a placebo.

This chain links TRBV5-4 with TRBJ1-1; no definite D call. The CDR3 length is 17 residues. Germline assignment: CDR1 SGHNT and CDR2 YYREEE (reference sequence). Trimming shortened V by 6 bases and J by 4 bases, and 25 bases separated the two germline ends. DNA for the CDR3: TGTGCCAGCAAAAGGGAGCCAGGAGGAGGCCAGAGCACTGAAGCTTTCTTT. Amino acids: CASKREPGGGQSTEAFF.

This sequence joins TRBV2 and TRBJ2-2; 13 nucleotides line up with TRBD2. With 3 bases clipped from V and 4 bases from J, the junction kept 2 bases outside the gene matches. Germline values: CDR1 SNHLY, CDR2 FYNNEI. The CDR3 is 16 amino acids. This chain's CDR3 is CASSETSGRSTGELFF. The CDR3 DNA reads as TGTGCCAGCAGTGAGACTAGCGGGAGGAGCACCGGGGAGCTGTTTTTT.

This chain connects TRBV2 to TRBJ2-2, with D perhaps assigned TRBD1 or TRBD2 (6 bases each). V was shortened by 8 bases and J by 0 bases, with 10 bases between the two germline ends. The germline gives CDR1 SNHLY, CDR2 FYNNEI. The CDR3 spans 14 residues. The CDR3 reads CASRGGPNTGELFF. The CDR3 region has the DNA TGTGCCAGCCGAGGGGGGCCGAACACCGGGGAGCTGTTTTTT.

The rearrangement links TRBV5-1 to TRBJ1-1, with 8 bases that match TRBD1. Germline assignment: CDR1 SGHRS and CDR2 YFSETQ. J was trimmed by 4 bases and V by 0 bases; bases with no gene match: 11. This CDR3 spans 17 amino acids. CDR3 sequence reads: CASSLGGGRTGITEAFF. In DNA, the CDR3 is TGCGCCAGCAGCTTGGGGGGCGGAAGGACAGGGATCACTGAAGCTTTCTTT.

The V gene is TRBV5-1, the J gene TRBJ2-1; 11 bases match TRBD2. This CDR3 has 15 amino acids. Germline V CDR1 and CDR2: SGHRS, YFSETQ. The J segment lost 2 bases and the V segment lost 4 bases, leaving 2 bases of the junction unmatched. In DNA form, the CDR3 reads TGCGCCAGCAGCCAACTAGCGGGGGCCTACAATGAGCAGTTCTTC. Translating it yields CASSQLAGAYNEQFF. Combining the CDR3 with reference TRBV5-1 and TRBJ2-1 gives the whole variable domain KAGVTQTPRYLIKTRGQQVTLSCSPISGHRSVSWYQQTPGQGLQFLFEYFSETQRNKGNFPGRFSGRQFSNSRSEMNVSTLELGDSALYLCASSQLAGAYNEQFFGPGTRLTVL.

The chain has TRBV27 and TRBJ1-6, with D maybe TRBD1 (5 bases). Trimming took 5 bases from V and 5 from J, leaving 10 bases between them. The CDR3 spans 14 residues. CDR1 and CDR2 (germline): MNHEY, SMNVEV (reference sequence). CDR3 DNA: TGTGCCAGCAGTATCGGGACCCATAATTCACCCCTCCACTTT. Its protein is CASSIGTHNSPLHF.

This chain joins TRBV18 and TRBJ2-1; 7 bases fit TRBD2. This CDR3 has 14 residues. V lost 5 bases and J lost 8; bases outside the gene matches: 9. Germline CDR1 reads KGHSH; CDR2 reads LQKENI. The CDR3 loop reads CASSLGGGPDEQFF. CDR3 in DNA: TGTGCCAGCTCATTGGGGGGAGGGCCCGATGAGCAGTTCTTC.

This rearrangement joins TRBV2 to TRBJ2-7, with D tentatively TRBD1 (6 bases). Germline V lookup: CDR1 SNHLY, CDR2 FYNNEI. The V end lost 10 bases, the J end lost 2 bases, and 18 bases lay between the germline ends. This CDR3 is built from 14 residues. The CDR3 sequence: CATRRDTGPYEQYF. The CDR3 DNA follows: TGTGCCACGCGACGCGACACAGGGCCCTACGAGCAGTACTTC.

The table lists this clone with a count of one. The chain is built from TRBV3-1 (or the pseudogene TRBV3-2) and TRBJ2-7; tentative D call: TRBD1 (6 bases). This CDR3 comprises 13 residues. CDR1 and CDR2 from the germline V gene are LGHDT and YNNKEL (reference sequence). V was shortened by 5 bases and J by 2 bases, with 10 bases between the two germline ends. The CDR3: CASSRGTTYEQYF. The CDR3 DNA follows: TGTGCCAGCAGCAGAGGGACAACCTACGAGCAGTACTTC.

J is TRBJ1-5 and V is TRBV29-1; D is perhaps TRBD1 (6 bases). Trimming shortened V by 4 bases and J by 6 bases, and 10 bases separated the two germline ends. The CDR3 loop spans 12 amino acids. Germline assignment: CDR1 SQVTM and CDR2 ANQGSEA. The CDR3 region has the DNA TGCAGCGTTGGGGGGGGCGGTCAGCCCCAGCATTTT. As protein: CSVGGGGQPQHF.

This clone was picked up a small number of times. The CDR3 region has the DNA TGTGCCAGCAGCTTGTATTCGGCAGGGGCCTACGAGCAGTACTTC. Protein product: CASSLYSAGAYEQYF. The chain links TRBV5-8 to TRBJ2-7; D possibly corresponds to TRBD1 (6 bases). The CDR3 extends over 15 amino acids. Germline CDR1 SGHTS, CDR2 YDEGEE. Between the trimmed V and J ends, which lost 1 base and 2 bases, there was a span of 13 bases.

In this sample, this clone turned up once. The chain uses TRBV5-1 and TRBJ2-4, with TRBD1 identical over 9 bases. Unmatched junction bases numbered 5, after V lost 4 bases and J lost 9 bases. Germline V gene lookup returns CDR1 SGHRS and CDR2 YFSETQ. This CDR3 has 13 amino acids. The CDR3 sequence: CASSGDRASIQYF. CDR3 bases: TGCGCCAGCAGCGGGGACAGGGCAAGCATTCAGTACTTC.

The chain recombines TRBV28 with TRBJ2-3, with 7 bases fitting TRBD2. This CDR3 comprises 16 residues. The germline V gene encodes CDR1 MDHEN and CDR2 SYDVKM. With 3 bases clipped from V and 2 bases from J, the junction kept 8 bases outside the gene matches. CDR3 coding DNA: TGTGCCAGCAGTTTTTTAAGCGGGACGATCACAGATACGCAGTATTTT. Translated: CASSFLSGTITDTQYF.

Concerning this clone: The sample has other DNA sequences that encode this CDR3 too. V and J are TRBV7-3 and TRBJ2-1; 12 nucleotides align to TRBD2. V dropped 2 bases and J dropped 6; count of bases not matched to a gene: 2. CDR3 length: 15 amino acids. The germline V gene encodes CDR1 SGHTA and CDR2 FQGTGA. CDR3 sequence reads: CASSLGLAGLNEQFF. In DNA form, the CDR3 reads TGTGCCAGCAGCTTAGGACTAGCGGGGCTCAATGAGCAGTTCTTC.

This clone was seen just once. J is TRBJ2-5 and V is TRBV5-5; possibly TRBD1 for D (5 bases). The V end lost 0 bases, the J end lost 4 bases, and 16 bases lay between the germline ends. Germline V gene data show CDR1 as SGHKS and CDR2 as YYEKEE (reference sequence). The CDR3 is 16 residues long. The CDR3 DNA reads TGTGCCAGCAGCTTGGGGCCAGGGCTAACGGGAGAGACCCAGTACTTC. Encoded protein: CASSLGPGLTGETQYF.

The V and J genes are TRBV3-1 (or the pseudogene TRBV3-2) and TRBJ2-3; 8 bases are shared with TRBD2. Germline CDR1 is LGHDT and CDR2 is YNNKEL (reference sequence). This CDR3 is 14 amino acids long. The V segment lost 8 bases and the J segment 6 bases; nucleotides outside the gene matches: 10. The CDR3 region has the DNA TGTGCCAGCGGTGAGGCGGGAGGCCGCGATACGCAGTATTTT. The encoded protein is CASGEAGGRDTQYF.

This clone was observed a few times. The CDR3 region is CASSLGVLWRAGTGELFF. The CDR3 bases are TGTGCCAGCAGCTTGGGTGTTCTTTGGAGGGCGGGCACCGGGGAGCTGTTTTTT. The chain links TRBV5-6 to TRBJ2-2, with D perhaps matching TRBD2 (6 bases). V was cut by 0 bases and J by 4 bases, with 19 bases left in between. The V gene's germline CDR1 is SGHDT and CDR2 YYEEEE. The CDR3 length is 18 residues.

The CDR3 region has the DNA TGTGCCAGCAGCAGGGACTATGGAGAGACCCAGTACTTC. It codes for CASSRDYGETQYF. The genes are TRBV5-6 and TRBJ2-5; 7 bases align to TRBD2. The V gene's germline CDR1 is SGHDT and CDR2 YYEEEE. J was trimmed by 4 bases and V by 4 bases; bases with no gene match: 4. There are 13 residues in the CDR3.

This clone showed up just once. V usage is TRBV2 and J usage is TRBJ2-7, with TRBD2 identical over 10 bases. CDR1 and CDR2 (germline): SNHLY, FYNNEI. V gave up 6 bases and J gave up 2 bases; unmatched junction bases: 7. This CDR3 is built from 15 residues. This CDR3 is CASSALAGRTYEQYF. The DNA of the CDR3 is TGTGCCAGCAGCGCACTAGCGGGACGAACCTACGAGCAGTACTTC.

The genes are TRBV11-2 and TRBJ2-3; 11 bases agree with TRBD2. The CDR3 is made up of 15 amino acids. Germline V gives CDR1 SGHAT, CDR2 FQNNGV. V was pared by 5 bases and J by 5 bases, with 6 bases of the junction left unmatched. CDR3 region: CASSGILAGVDTQYF. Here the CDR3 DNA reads TGTGCCAGCAGCGGCATACTAGCGGGAGTAGATACGCAGTATTTT. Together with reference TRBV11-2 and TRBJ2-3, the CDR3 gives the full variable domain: EAGVAQSPRYKIIEKRQSVAFWCNPISGHATLYWYQQILGQGPKLLIQFQNNGVVDDSQLPKDRFSAERLKGVDSTLKIQPAKLEDSAVYLCASSGILAGVDTQYFGPGTRLTVL.

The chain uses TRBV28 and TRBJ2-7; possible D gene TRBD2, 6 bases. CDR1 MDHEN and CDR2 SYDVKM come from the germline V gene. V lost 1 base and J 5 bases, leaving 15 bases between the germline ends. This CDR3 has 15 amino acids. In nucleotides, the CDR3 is TGTGCCAGCAGTTTATCCTTGACTAGTCTCGACGAGCAGTACTTC. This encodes CASSLSLTSLDEQYF.